The clone carrying this T cell receptor beta chain was observed many times. Its cognate antigen is unknown. The data were taken from a study of T cells in Graves' hyperthyroidism and ophthalmopathy. Study-level background: Initial diagnosis, before any treatment, was when peripheral blood was collected.

The CDR3 is 14 amino acids. The V gene's germline CDR1 is MNHNS and CDR2 SASEGT. Trimming shortened V by 5 bases and J by 0 bases, and 7 bases separated the two germline ends. Overall study results and limits: Most thyroid clonotypes expanded above 0.001 appeared in blood too. A model using 13 V-J features told ophthalmopathy apart from stable hyperthyroidism.

The PBMCs studied were ones that came from 10 ml fresh peripheral blood. Template material for amplifying TCR beta CDR3 regions consisted of RNA transcripts. Primed by the HTBI set, a first-round RT-PCR was run on the TCR CDR3. TCRdb re-analysed the multiplex PCR reads in MiXCR, keeping a single row per CDR3 protein. The profile shows 500,000 to 650,000 distinct CDR3 sequences, more than 15% of them singletons. The sequence was obtained from a woman between 18 and 29 years old with Graves' ophthalmopathy. The source material was blood. The gene calls are TRBV6-1 and TRBJ2-2; D is perhaps TRBD2 (5 bases). The CDR3 loop reads CASSSGPNTGELFF. DNA for the CDR3: TGTGCCAGCAGTAGCGGTCCGAACACCGGGGAGCTGTTTTTT.